This is a list of T cell receptor beta chains from one sample in a study of radiation and T cells in renal cell carcinoma. Repertoires were generated with immunoSEQ multiplex PCR, while TCRdb's copy carries only in-frame clones and drops some. The table has more than 95,000 clones, roughly 80% seen once. This sample comprised blood, obtained from a patient whose treatment included radiotherapy and nephrectomy. The receptors originated from a woman aged 55-70 years with renal cell carcinoma. Both conserved end residues are part of each CDR3. Each record gives: CDR3 length, J gene, clone size, D gene, V gene, CDR3 protein, CDR3 DNA. A D gene is named only where the DNA matches it firmly. Not every row has a clone size; where given, it reads once, few, many or a size class.

12	TRBJ2-5	-	-	TRBV7-6	CASSSSGETQYF	TGTGCCAGCAGCTCCTCAGGGGAGACCCAGTACTTC
15	TRBJ2-7	-	-	TRBV15	CATSSDTNRVGEQYF	TGTGCCACCAGCAGCGATACGAACCGGGTGGGCGAGCAGTACTTC
13	TRBJ2-3	-	-	TRBV19	CASSRVGTDTQYF	TGTGCCAGTAGCAGGGTAGGGACAGATACGCAGTATTTT
11	TRBJ1-1	-	-	TRBV20-1	CSARMTAEAFF	TGCAGTGCTAGAATGACTGCTGAAGCTTTCTTT
13	TRBJ2-7	-	-	TRBV27	CASSGQEEREQYF	TGTGCCAGCAGTGGCCAGGAGGAGCGCGAGCAGTACTTC
21	TRBJ1-1	-	-	TRBV29-1	CSVEDTHGDRAENIENTEAFF	TGCAGCGTTGAAGATACCCATGGGGATCGGGCGGAAAATATTGAGAACACTGAAGCTTTCTTT
14	TRBJ1-1	-	-	TRBV10-1	CASSESTGFTEAFF	TGCGCCAGCAGTGAGTCAACAGGCTTCACTGAAGCTTTCTTT
17	TRBJ2-5	-	TRBD1	TRBV19	CASSIGGTGGFQETQYF	TGTGCCAGTAGTATAGGTGGGACAGGGGGTTTCCAAGAGACCCAGTACTTC
16	TRBJ2-2	-	TRBD2	TRBV10-3	CAITSQTSENTGELFF	TGTGCCATCACTTCCCAAACTAGCGAGAACACCGGGGAGCTGTTTTTT
11	TRBJ2-7	-	-	TRBV14	CASSQAYEQYF	TGTGCCAGCAGCCAAGCCTACGAGCAGTACTTC
17	TRBJ2-6	-	-	TRBV19	CASSSGHSSSGANVLTF	TGTGCCAGTAGTTCGGGACATTCCTCCTCTGGGGCCAACGTCCTGACTTTC
14	TRBJ2-7	once	-	TRBV7-6	CASSLAIGSYEQYF	TGTGCCAGCAGCCTAGCGATTGGCTCCTACGAGCAGTACTTC
14	TRBJ2-2	-	-	TRBV11-2	CASSLYLNTGELFF	TGTGCCAGCAGCCTCTATCTCAACACCGGGGAGCTGTTTTTT
16	TRBJ2-7	-	TRBD2	TRBV4-2	CASSQESNRGGYEQYF	TGTGCCAGCAGCCAAGAGTCGAATCGGGGGGGTTACGAGCAGTACTTC
15	TRBJ2-3	-	-	TRBV10-3	CAISGGDFSTDTQYF	TGTGCCATCAGTGGGGGGGACTTTAGCACAGATACGCAGTATTTT
15	TRBJ1-6	-	-	TRBV6-5	CASSYGPPGGSPLHF	TGTGCCAGCAGTTACGGGCCCCCGGGAGGTTCACCCCTCCACTTT
16	TRBJ2-1	-	TRBD2	TRBV5-4	CASSRPSGGAYNEQFF	TGTGCCAGCAGCCGCCCTAGCGGGGGTGCCTACAATGAGCAGTTCTTC
15	TRBJ1-6	-	TRBD1	TRBV5-1	CASSFIGTGGSPLHF	TGCGCCAGCAGCTTTATAGGGACAGGGGGTTCACCCCTCCACTTT
15	TRBJ2-7	-	TRBD2	TRBV10-3	CAISEVRGLRYEQYF	TGTGCCATCAGTGAAGTGCGGGGGTTACGCTACGAGCAGTACTTC
14	TRBJ1-4	-	-	TRBV6-1	CASSQIRGAGGMFF	TGTGCCAGCAGTCAAATAAGGGGAGCGGGAGGGATGTTTTTT
13	TRBJ2-7	-	-	TRBV18	CASSPIDSYEQYF	TGTGCCAGCTCACCGATAGACTCCTACGAGCAGTACTTC
11	TRBJ2-5	-	-	TRBV2	CASMKEETQYF	TGTGCCAGCATGAAAGAGGAGACCCAGTACTTC
15	TRBJ1-1	-	-	TRBV2	CASRDWDGFGTEAFF	TGTGCCAGCAGGGACTGGGACGGCTTTGGGACTGAAGCTTTCTTT
15	TRBJ2-7	-	-	TRBV11-2	CASSLGEDRGYEQYF	TGTGCCAGCAGCTTAGGGGAGGACAGAGGCTACGAGCAGTACTTC
11	TRBJ1-1	-	-	TRBV28	CASSITTEAFF	TGTGCCAGCAGTATCACTACTGAAGCTTTCTTT
8	TRBJ1-2	-	-	TRBV20-1	CSARPYTF	TGCAGTGCTAGGCCTTACACCTTC
13	TRBJ1-1	-	-	TRBV7-7	CASSFSENTEAFF	TGTGCTAGCAGCTTTTCCGAGAACACTGAAGCTTTCTTT
14	TRBJ1-2	-	-	TRBV6-6	CASSAILGEHGYTF	TGTGCCAGCAGTGCCATCTTGGGGGAGCATGGCTACACCTTC
17	TRBJ2-5	-	TRBD2	TRBV29-1	CSVEGGSSFESLGPQYF	TGCAGCGTTGAGGGGGGGTCTAGTTTTGAGTCCCTAGGTCCCCAGTACTTC
12	TRBJ1-2	-	TRBD1	TRBV30	CAWRGQAINYTF	TGTGCCTGGAGGGGACAGGCGATAAACTACACCTTC
14	TRBJ1-2	-	-	TRBV10-3	CAISEGQSNYGYTF	TGTGCCATCAGTGAAGGACAGTCAAACTATGGCTACACCTTC
13	TRBJ2-2	-	-	TRBV10-1	CASRTGRTGELFF	TGCGCCAGTAGAACAGGAAGAACCGGGGAGCTGTTTTTT
13	TRBJ1-2	-	-	TRBV6-1	CASRAGALYGYTF	TGTGCCAGCAGGGCGGGGGCACTCTATGGCTACACCTTC
13	TRBJ2-7	-	-	TRBV29-1	CSVTLGVSYEQYF	TGCAGCGTTACCCTTGGCGTCTCCTACGAGCAGTACTTC
18	TRBJ2-6	-	-	TRBV9	CASSVGAGRLSGANVLTF	TGTGCCAGCAGCGTAGGGGCGGGGCGCCTGTCTGGGGCCAACGTCCTGACTTTC
14	TRBJ1-1	few	-	TRBV28	CASPGGPMNTEAFF	TGTGCCAGCCCGGGGGGACCAATGAACACTGAAGCTTTCTTT
14	TRBJ2-1	-	-	TRBV2	CASSPDPNYNEQFF	TGTGCCAGCAGCCCTGACCCAAATTACAATGAGCAGTTCTTC
14	TRBJ1-2	-	TRBD1	TRBV14	CASSRRQGDYGYTF	TGTGCCAGCAGCCGCCGACAGGGGGACTATGGCTACACCTTC
14	TRBJ2-5	-	TRBD1	TRBV6-1	CASRPGQGQETQYF	TGTGCCAGCAGGCCGGGACAGGGACAAGAGACCCAGTACTTC
15	TRBJ2-7	-	TRBD1	TRBV28	CASSFLGQGSYEQYF	TGTGCCAGCAGTTTCCTAGGACAGGGATCCTACGAGCAGTACTTC